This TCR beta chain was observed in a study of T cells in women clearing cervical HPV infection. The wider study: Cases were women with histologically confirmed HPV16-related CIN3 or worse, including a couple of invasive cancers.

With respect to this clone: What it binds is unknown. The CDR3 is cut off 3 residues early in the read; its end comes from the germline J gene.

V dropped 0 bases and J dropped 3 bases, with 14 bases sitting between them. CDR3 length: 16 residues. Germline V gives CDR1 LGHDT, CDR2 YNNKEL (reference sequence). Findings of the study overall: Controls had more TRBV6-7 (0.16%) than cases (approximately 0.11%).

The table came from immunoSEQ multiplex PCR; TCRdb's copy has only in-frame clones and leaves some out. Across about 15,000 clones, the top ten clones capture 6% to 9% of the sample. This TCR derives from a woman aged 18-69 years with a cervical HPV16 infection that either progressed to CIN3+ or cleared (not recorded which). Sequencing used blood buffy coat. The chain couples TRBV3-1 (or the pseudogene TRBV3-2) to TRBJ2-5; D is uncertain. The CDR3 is CASSQDRVAAKETQYF. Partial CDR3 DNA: TGTGCCAGCAGCCAAGATCGGGTGGCAGCCAAAGAGACC.